This T cell receptor beta chain was observed in a study of shared T cell receptors in the human thymus. CDR1 and CDR2 (germline): SGHRS, YFSETQ. V gave up 0 bases and J gave up 3 bases; unmatched junction bases: 7. The CDR3 runs to 16 residues. Sequencing used immunoSEQ multiplex PCR; TCRdb keeps in-frame clones, though not all of them. The repertoire holds approximately 760,000 clones, with approximately 83% as singletons. These data also formed part of another study, on human thymus T cells.

Specimen: thymocytes. The receptor was isolated from a girl less than two years old with a congenital heart defect. The V and J genes are TRBV5-1 and TRBJ2-7; 9 nucleotides align to TRBD1. CDR3 DNA: TGCGCCAGCAGCTTGGTCAGACAGGGGGAAGGCTACGAGCAGTACTTC. Translation: CASSLVRQGEGYEQYF.